This T cell receptor beta chain was sequenced for a study of shared clonotypes between healthy human individuals. Clones were sequenced by immunoSEQ multiplex PCR, and TCRdb holds only the in-frame ones, with some missing. The sample has around 2.1 million clones; just over 90% are singletons. CD45RO-negative, CCR7-selected cells formed the naive CD8 fraction, which excluded terminally differentiated effector memory CD45RA+ cells. Germline loops: CDR1 MDHEN, CDR2 SYDVKM. V shed 3 bases, J shed 4 bases, and the junction held 14 bases outside the gene matches. This CDR3 region has 17 residues. The chain carries TRBV28 and TRBJ1-1; 7 nucleotides line up with TRBD1. Sequences were obtained from naive CD8+ T cells from PBMCs. The sequence was collected from a young man in good health. Some clones in this sample may be carry-over from other donors' samples. The CDR3 DNA is TGTGCCAGCAGTTTCCCCCGGGAGGGGGCGGCGAGCACTGAAGCTTTCTTT. Translated: CASSFPREGAASTEAFF.